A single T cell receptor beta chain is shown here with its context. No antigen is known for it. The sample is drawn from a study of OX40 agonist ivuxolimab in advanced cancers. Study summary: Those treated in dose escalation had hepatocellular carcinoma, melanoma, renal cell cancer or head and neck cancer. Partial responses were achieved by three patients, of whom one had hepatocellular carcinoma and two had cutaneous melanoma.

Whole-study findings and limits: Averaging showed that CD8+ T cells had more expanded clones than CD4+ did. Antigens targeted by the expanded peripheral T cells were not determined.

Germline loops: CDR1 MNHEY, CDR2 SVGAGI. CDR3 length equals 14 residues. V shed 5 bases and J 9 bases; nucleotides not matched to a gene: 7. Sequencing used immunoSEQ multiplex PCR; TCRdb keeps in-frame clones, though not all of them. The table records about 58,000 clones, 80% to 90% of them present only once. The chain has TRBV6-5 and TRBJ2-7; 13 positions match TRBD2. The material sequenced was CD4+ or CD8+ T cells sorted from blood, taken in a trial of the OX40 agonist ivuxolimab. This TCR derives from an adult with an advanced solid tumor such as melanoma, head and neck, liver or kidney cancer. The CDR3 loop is CASSTGTSGTMQYF. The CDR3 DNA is TGTGCCAGCAGTACGGGGACTAGCGGGACTATGCAGTACTTC.